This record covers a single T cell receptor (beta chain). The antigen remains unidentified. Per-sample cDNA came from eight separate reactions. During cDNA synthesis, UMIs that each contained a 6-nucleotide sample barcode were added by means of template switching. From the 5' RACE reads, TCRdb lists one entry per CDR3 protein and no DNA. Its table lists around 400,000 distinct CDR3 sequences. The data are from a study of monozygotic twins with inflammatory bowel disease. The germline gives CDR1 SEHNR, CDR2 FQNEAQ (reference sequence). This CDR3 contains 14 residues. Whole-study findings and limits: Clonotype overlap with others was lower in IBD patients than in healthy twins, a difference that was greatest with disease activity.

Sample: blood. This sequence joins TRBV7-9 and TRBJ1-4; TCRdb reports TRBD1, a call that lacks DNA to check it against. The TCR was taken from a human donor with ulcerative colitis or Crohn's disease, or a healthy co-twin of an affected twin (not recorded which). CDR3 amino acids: CASSRRVTNEKLFF.